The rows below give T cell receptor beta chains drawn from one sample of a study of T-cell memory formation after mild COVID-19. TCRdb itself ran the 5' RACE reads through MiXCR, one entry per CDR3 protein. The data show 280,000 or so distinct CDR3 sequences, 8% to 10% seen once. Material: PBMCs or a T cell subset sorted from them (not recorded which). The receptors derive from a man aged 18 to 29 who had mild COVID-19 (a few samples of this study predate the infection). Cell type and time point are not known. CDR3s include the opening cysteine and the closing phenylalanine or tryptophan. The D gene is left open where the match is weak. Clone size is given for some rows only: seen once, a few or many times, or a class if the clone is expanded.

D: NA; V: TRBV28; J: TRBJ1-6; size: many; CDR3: CASSLTLAPLHF; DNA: TGTGCCAGCAGTTTGACCTTAGCACCCCTCCACTTT
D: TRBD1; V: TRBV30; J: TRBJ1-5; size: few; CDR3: CAWTKDRGAQPQHF; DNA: TGTGCCTGGACTAAGGACAGGGGTGCTCAGCCCCAGCATTTT
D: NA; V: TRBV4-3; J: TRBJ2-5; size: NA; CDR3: CASSQATRIGETQYF; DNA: TGCGCCAGCAGCCAAGCAACTAGGATAGGGGAGACCCAGTACTTC
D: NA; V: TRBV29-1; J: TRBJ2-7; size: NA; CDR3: CSVGGPDEQYF; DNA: TGCAGCGTTGGGGGGCCAGACGAGCAGTACTTC
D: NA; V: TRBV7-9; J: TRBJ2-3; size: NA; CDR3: CASTGFYSTDTQYF; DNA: TGTGCCAGCACAGGGTTTTATAGCACAGATACGCAGTATTTT
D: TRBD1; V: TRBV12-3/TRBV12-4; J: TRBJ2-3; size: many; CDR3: CASSLVGQATDTQYF; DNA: TGTGCCAGCAGTTTAGTAGGACAGGCCACAGATACGCAGTATTTT
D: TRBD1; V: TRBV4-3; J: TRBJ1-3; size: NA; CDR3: CASSQLTGGSGNTIYF; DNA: TGCGCCAGCAGCCAACTGACAGGGGGCTCTGGAAACACCATATATTTT
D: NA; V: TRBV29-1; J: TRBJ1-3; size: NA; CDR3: CSVVVRGSGNTIYF; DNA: TGCAGCGTTGTGGTCCGGGGGTCTGGAAACACCATATATTTT
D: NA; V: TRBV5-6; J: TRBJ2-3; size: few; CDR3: CASSLANSDTQYF; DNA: TGTGCCAGCAGCTTGGCCAATTCAGATACGCAGTATTTT
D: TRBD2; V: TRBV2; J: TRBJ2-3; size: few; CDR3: CASSDTSGGGDTQYF; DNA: TGTGCCAGCAGTGACACTAGCGGGGGGGGAGATACGCAGTATTTT
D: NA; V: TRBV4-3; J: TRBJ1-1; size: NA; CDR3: CASSEAKTWVTEAFF; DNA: TGCGCCAGCAGCGAAGCCAAAACCTGGGTCACTGAAGCTTTCTTT
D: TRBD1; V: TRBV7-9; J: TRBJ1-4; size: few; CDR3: CASSAGTGGEKLFF; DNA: TGTGCCAGCAGCGCCGGGACAGGGGGAGAAAAACTGTTTTTT
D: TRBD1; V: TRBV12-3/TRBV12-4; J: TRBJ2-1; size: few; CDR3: CASSLARQGLGNEQFF; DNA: TGTGCCAGCAGTTTAGCGCGACAGGGGCTTGGCAATGAGCAGTTCTTC
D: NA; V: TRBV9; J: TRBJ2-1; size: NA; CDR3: CASSVAYEQFF; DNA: TGTGCCAGCAGCGTAGCTTACGAGCAGTTCTTC
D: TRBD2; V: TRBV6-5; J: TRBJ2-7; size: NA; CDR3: CASRTGLAGDYEQYF; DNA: TGTGCCAGCAGAACGGGACTAGCGGGGGACTACGAGCAGTACTTC
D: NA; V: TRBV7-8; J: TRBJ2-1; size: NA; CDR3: CASSTTTEDSYNEQFF; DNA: TGTGCCAGCAGCACCACGACAGAAGACTCCTACAATGAGCAGTTCTTC
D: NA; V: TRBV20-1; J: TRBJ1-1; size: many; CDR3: CSARVGGGVSTEAFF; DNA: TGCAGTGCTAGAGTAGGTGGGGGGGTGAGCACTGAAGCTTTCTTT
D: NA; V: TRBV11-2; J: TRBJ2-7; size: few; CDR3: CASSLGPEWGYEQYF; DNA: TGTGCCAGCAGCTTAGGACCTGAGTGGGGCTACGAGCAGTACTTC
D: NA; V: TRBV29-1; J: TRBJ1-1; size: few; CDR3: CSGEGVTEAFF; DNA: TGCAGCGGTGAGGGGGTCACTGAAGCTTTCTTT
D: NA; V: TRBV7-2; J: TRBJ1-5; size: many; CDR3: CASSHGGESQPQHF; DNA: TGTGCCAGCAGCCACGGGGGGGAAAGTCAGCCCCAGCATTTT
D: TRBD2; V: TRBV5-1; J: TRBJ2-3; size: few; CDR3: CASSLAGGASDTQYF; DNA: TGCGCCAGCAGCTTGGCCGGGGGGGCTTCAGATACGCAGTATTTT
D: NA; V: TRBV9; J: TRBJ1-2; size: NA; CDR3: CASSPHQEPHYGYTF; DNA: TGTGCCAGCAGCCCGCACCAGGAGCCCCACTATGGCTACACCTTC
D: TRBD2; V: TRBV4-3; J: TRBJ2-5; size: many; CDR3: CASSQEGDYLETQYF; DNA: TGCGCCAGCAGCCAAGAAGGGGACTATCTAGAGACCCAGTACTTC
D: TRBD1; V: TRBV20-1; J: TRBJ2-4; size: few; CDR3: CSAARPGQGDIQYF; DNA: TGCAGTGCAGCTCGTCCGGGACAGGGGGACATTCAGTACTTC
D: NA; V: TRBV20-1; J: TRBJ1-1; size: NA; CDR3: CSARATNMNTEAFF; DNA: TGCAGTGCTAGAGCGACGAACATGAACACTGAAGCTTTCTTT
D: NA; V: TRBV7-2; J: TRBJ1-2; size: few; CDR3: CASSLAGVGGYTF; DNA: TGTGCCAGCAGCTTAGCAGGGGTTGGAGGCTACACCTTC
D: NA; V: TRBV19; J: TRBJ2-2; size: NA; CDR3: CASSWGGSGPTGELFF; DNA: TGTGCCAGTAGTTGGGGCGGTAGCGGACCTACCGGGGAGCTGTTTTTT
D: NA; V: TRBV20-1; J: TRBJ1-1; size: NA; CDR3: CSARDRSWGGVGTEAFF; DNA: TGCAGTGCTAGAGATCGATCGTGGGGGGGAGTCGGCACTGAAGCTTTCTTT
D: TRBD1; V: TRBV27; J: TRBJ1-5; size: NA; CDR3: CASSLSWGQAPQPQHF; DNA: TGTGCCAGCAGTTTATCGTGGGGACAGGCCCCCCAGCCCCAGCATTTT
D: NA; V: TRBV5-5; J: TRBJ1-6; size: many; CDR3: CASSLRTGSDSPLHF; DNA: TGTGCCAGCAGCTTGCGTACAGGGAGTGATTCACCCCTCCACTTT
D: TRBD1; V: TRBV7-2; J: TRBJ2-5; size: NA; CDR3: CASSPRGLQETQYF; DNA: TGTGCCAGCAGCCCTAGGGGGCTCCAAGAGACCCAGTACTTC
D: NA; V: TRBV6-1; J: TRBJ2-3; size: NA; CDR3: CASSEYGGASTDTQYF; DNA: TGTGCCAGCAGTGAATATGGAGGGGCTAGCACAGATACGCAGTATTTT
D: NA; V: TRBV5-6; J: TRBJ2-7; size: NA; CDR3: CASSFQYEQYF; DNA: TGTGCCAGCAGCTTTCAATACGAGCAGTACTTC
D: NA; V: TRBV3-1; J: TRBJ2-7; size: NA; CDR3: CASSQDFSSRGDEQYF; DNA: TGTGCCAGCAGCCAAGATTTCTCGTCAAGGGGCGACGAGCAGTACTTC
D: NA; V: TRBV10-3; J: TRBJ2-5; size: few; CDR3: CAISDSGQKETQYF; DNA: TGTGCCATCAGTGACTCCGGACAGAAAGAGACCCAGTACTTC
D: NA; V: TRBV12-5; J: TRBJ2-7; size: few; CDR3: CASGGAYEQYF; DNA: TGTGCTAGTGGAGGAGCCTACGAGCAGTACTTC
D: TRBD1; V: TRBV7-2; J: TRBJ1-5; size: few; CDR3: CASSQDRGRQPQHF; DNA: TGTGCCAGCAGCCAGGACAGGGGGAGGCAGCCCCAGCATTTT
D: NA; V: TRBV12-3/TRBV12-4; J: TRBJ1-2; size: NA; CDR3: CASSIMGGYTF; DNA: TGTGCCAGCAGCATCATGGGTGGCTACACCTTC
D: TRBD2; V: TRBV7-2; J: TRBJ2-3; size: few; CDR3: CASSSLAGVVTDTQYF; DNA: TGTGCCAGCAGCTCCCTAGCGGGGGTGGTGACAGATACGCAGTATTTT
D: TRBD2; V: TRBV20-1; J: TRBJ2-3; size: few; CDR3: CSARGLSGGSPLTTDTQYF; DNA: TGCAGTGCGAGGGGGTTGAGCGGGGGGTCCCCTTTGACCACAGATACGCAGTATTTT
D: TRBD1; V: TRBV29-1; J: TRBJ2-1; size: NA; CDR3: CSVEIGGLDEQFF; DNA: TGCAGCGTTGAAATAGGGGGCTTGGATGAGCAGTTCTTC
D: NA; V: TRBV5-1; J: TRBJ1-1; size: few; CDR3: CASSLVGFNPEAFF; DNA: TGCGCCAGCAGCTTGGTTGGCTTTAACCCTGAAGCTTTCTTT
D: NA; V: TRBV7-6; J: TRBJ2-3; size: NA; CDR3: CASSFGTGRDTQYF; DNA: TGTGCCAGCAGCTTCGGGACGGGTAGGGATACGCAGTATTTT
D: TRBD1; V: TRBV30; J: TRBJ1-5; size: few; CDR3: CAWSGGGGQPQHF; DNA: TGTGCCTGGAGTGGAGGGGGCGGGCAGCCCCAGCATTTT
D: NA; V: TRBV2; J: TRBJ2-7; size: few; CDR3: CASNGGRSAHEQYF; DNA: TGTGCCAGCAACGGGGGCAGGTCAGCCCACGAGCAGTACTTC
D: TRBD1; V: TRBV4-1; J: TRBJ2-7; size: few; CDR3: CASSQGDRSVNYEQYF; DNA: TGCGCCAGCAGCCAAGGGGACAGGTCCGTCAACTACGAGCAGTACTTC